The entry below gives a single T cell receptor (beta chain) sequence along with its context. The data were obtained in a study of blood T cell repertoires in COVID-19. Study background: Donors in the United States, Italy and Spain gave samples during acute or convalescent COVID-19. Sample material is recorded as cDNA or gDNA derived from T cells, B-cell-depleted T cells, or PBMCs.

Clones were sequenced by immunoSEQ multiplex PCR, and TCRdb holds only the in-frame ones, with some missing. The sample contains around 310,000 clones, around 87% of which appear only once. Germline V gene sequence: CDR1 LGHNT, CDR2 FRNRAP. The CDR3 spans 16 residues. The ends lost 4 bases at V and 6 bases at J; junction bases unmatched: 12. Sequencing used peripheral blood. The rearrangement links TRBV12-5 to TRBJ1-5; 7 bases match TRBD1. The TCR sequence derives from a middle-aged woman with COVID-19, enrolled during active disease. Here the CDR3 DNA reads TGTGCTAGTGGTTCCCCGCACTCGACAGGGCCTCAGCCCCAGCATTTT. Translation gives CASGSPHSTGPQPQHF.